Below, 14 T cell receptor beta chains from the same sample are listed, as sequenced in a study of blood T cell repertoires in COVID-19 (dated by TCRdb to the early 2020s). Library preparation employed the immunoSEQ multiplex PCR assay. TCRdb took over this immuneACCESS table, retaining in-frame rearrangements with V and J assigned. Such tables are incomplete; in checked studies, under half of the missing clones stem from an unresolved V gene, and the remainder is unexplained. Within this sample are around 130,000 clones, with approximately 85% of them counted one time only. The ten biggest clones cover approximately 4.3% of the sample. Specimen: peripheral blood. The origin of the receptors is a human donor in a cohort sampled during active COVID-19.

About this clone itself: The junction departs from germline at one end; a sequencing error may be responsible. The gene calls are TRBV25-1 and TRBJ2-7, with D maybe TRBD2 (7 bases). This CDR3 is 14 amino acids long. Germline assignment: CDR1 MGHDK and CDR2 SYGVNS. CDR3: CASSRGANSHEQYF. CDR3 nucleotides: TGTGCCAGCAGTCGGGGGGCGAACTCCCACGAGCAGTACTTC.

The chain recombines TRBV6-4 with TRBJ1-2; D unclear. CDR3 length equals 13 residues. CDR1 is MRHNA and CDR2 is SNTAGT in the germline V gene. Trimming left V 3 bases short and J 5 bases short, with 10 bases between. CDR3 sequence: CASSESGSYGYTF. The CDR3 DNA sequence: TGTGCCAGCAGTGAATCGGGATCGTATGGCTACACCTTC.

In its sample, this clone was seen a few times. The V gene is TRBV5-1, the J gene TRBJ1-1; 8 bases line up with TRBD1. Germline assignment: CDR1 SGHRS and CDR2 YFSETQ. The V gene end was trimmed by 3 bases and the J gene end by 5 bases; junction bases not matched to a gene: 12. The CDR3 length is 16 residues. CDR3 region: CASSSTTTGDLTEAFF. The CDR3 region has the DNA TGCGCCAGCAGCTCAACAACGACAGGGGATTTAACTGAAGCTTTCTTT.

The chain couples TRBV7-2 to TRBJ1-5; D is unclear. Trimming took off 3 bases at V and 0 bases at J, with 6 bases between the two ends. The CDR3 consists of 14 residues. Germline CDR1 is SGHTA and CDR2 is FQGNSA. CDR3 bases: TGTGCCAGCAGCTTCGGTTATAGCAATCAGCCCCAGCATTTT. Residues: CASSFGYSNQPQHF.

The sample holds one count of this clone. The chain has TRBV19 and TRBJ1-5, with D unresolved. This CDR3 spans 16 amino acids. Germline V gene sequence: CDR1 LNHDA, CDR2 SQIVND (reference sequence). V lost 5 bases to trimming and J lost 5 bases, with 19 bases between them. The CDR3 loop is CASSPAGGRTDQPQHF. The CDR3 nucleotides are TGTGCCAGTAGTCCCGCCGGCGGGAGGACGGATCAGCCCCAGCATTTT.

V and J are TRBV2 and TRBJ2-7; no reliable D call. Germline V gene data show CDR1 as SNHLY and CDR2 as FYNNEI. V lost 3 bases and J 2 bases, leaving 5 bases between the germline ends. This CDR3 has 12 residues. The CDR3, as DNA: TGTGCCAGCAGTGACCCAGCCTACGAGCAGTACTTC. It codes for CASSDPAYEQYF.

The V and J genes are TRBV15 and TRBJ1-1, with D perhaps TRBD1 (5 bases). There are 15 residues in the CDR3. The ends were cut back, 0 bases at V and 2 bases at J, with 10 bases in the middle. Germline V CDR1 and CDR2: LNHNV, YYDKDF (reference sequence). DNA of the CDR3: TGTGCCACCAGCAGAGATTTAGGACAAAACACTGAAGCTTTCTTT. It encodes CATSRDLGQNTEAFF.

This chain uses TRBV19 with TRBJ1-2, with 7 bases fitting TRBD1. CDR1 and CDR2 from the germline V gene are LNHDA and SQIVND (reference sequence). CDR3 length: 13 residues. V dropped 4 bases and J dropped 7; count of bases not matched to a gene: 6. The CDR3 region is CASSSTGDGGYTF. CDR3 nucleotide sequence: TGTGCCAGTAGTAGTACAGGGGACGGTGGCTACACCTTC.

This chain links TRBV11-2 with TRBJ1-6; D remains ambiguous. The length of the CDR3 is 18 residues. CDR1 and CDR2 from the germline V gene are SGHAT and FQNNGV. V was pared by 5 bases and J by 1 base, with 18 bases between. CDR3 sequence (DNA): TGTGCCAGCAGCCTGGTCATAGGGCCGGGGTCCTATAATTCACCCCTCCACTTT. It yields the protein CASSLVIGPGSYNSPLHF.

In this sample, this clone turned up a few times. The genes are TRBV6-2 or TRBV6-3 and TRBJ2-1; D remains ambiguous. CDR3 length: 12 residues. The germline gives CDR1 MNHEY, CDR2 SVGEGT. V was clipped by 5 bases and J by 3 bases, with 5 bases between them. The CDR3 loop reads CASSTLYNEQFF. The DNA of the CDR3 is TGTGCCAGCAGTACTCTCTACAATGAGCAGTTCTTC.

This clone showed up just once. It may be a read error: a sequence one base away is much more abundant. The rearrangement joins TRBV11-3 to TRBJ2-2, with D unresolved. This CDR3 has 11 residues. CDR1 and CDR2 (germline): SGHNT, YENEEA. V shed 5 bases and J shed 8 bases, with 6 bases lying between them. CDR3 region: CASSPSGELFF. DNA of the CDR3: TGTGCCAGCAGCCCTTCGGGGGAGCTGTTTTTT.

The CDR3 is CAWNSGQFFENEQYF. The CDR3 DNA reads as TGTGCCTGGAACTCCGGACAGTTCTTCGAGAACGAGCAGTACTTC. This chain connects TRBV30 to TRBJ2-7; tentatively, D is TRBD1 (6 bases). The CDR3 has 15 amino acids. V was shortened by 4 bases and J by 5 bases, with 21 bases between the two germline ends. In germline, CDR1 is GTSNPN, CDR2 SVGIG (reference sequence).

CDR3 nucleotide sequence: TGTGCCAGCAGCGCCCGGTTATCTGGGGCCAACGTCCTGACTTTC. Translated: CASSARLSGANVLTF. The chain recombines TRBV9 with TRBJ2-6, with D unresolved. V shed 3 bases and J shed 1 base, with 8 bases lying between them. This CDR3 has 15 amino acids. CDR1 and CDR2 from the germline V gene are SGDLS and YYNGEE.

This clone was seen only once. The same CDR3 also results from other DNA sequences found in this sample. This chain links TRBV5-4 with TRBJ1-5; maybe TRBD1 (5 bases). Deletions cut 4 bases from V and 2 bases from J, with 7 bases between. The CDR3 has 13 residues. Germline V gives CDR1 SGHNT, CDR2 YYREEE (reference sequence). The CDR3 sequence is CASSLQGNQPQHF. The CDR3 DNA reads as TGTGCCAGCAGCCTACAGGGCAATCAGCCCCAGCATTTT.